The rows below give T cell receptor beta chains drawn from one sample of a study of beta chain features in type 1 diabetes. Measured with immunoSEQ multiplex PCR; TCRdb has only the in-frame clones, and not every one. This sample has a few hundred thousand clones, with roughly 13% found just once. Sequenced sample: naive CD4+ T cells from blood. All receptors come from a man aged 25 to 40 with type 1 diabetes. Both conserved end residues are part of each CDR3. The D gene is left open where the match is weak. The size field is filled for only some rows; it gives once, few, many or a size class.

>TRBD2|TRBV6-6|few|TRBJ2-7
CASSYQATSGYEQYF
TGTGCCAGCAGTTACCAGGCGACTAGCGGTTACGAGCAGTACTTC
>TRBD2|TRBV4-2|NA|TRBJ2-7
CASSLRTSGPYEQYF
TGTGCCAGCAGCCTGCGGACTAGCGGACCCTACGAGCAGTACTTC
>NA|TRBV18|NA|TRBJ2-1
CASSPRTGSDNEQFF
TGTGCCAGCTCACCACGAACAGGGAGCGACAATGAGCAGTTCTTC
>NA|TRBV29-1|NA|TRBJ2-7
CSVGGRGSDEQYF
TGCAGCGTTGGTGGCAGGGGATCGGACGAGCAGTACTTC
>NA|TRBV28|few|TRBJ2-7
CASSLAPPEQYF
TGTGCCAGCAGTTTGGCCCCTCCCGAGCAGTACTTC
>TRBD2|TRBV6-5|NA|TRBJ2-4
CASSYWGGEAKNIQYF
TGTGCCAGCAGTTACTGGGGGGGAGAAGCCAAAAACATTCAGTACTTC
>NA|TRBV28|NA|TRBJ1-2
CASRPSGAGVGYTF
TGTGCCAGCAGGCCTTCTGGGGCCGGCGTGGGCTACACCTTC
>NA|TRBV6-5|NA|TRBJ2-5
CASSPSGQETQYF
TGTGCCAGCAGTCCCAGCGGTCAAGAGACCCAGTACTTC
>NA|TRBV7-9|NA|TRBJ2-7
CASSLAGTGSYEQYF
TGTGCCAGCAGCTTAGCCGGAACAGGCAGCTACGAGCAGTACTTC
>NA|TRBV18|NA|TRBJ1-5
CASSPPTGGNQPQHF
TGTGCCAGCTCACCACCAACAGGCGGCAATCAGCCCCAGCATTTT
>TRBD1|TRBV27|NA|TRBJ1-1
CASSLRDRATGAFF
TGTGCCAGCAGTTTAAGGGACAGGGCGACGGGAGCTTTCTTT
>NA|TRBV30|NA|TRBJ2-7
CAWSGGYEQYF
TGTGCCTGGAGTGGAGGGTACGAGCAGTACTTC
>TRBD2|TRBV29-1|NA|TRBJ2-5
CSVTSGGNQETQYF
TGCAGCGTCACTAGCGGGGGCAACCAAGAGACCCAGTACTTC
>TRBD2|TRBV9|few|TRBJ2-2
CASTRRGDLVTGELFF
TGTGCCAGCACCCGACGGGGGGACTTGGTCACCGGGGAGCTGTTTTTT
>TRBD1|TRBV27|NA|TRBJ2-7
CASSFGTGVYEQYF
TGTGCCAGCAGTTTTGGGACAGGGGTTTACGAGCAGTACTTC
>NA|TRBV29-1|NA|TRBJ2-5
CSVMIGQNQETQYF
TGCAGCGTTATGATCGGACAGAACCAAGAGACCCAGTACTTC
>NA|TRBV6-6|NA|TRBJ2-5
CASTALLGGARESQYF
TGTGCCAGCACCGCCCTCCTTGGTGGGGCCAGAGAGTCCCAGTACTTC
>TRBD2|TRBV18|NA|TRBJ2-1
CASSPPSSGGNEQFF
TGTGCCAGCTCACCACCGTCTTCGGGGGGCAATGAGCAGTTCTTC
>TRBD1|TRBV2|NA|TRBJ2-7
CASSPGQIDEQYF
TGTGCCAGCAGCCCGGGACAGATCGACGAGCAGTACTTC
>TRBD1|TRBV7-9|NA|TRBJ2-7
CASSRGTGRTSYEQYF
TGTGCCAGCAGCCGCGGGACAGGGCGAACCTCCTACGAGCAGTACTTC
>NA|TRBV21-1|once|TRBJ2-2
CASSKGEQGTGELFF
TGTGCCAGCAGCAAGGGGGAACAGGGGACCGGGGAGCTGTTTTTT
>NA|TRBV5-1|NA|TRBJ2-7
CASSLQQGGSEQYF
TGCGCCAGCAGCTTACAACAGGGCGGTAGCGAGCAGTACTTC
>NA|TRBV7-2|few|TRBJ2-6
CASSLLRSGANVLTF
TGTGCCAGCAGCTTACTCAGGTCTGGGGCCAACGTCCTGACTTTC
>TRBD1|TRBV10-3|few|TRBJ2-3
CAIRDRLNTDTQYF
TGTGCCATCCGGGACAGGCTCAACACAGATACGCAGTATTTT
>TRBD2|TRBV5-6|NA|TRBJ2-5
CASSKGLAGGPGQETQYF
TGTGCCAGCAGCAAGGGACTAGCGGGAGGGCCCGGTCAAGAGACCCAGTACTTC
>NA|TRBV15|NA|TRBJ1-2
CATSPRAPHGYTF
TGTGCCACCTCTCCCAGGGCTCCCCATGGCTACACCTTC
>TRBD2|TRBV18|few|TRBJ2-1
CASSPPRERGYNEQFF
TGTGCCAGCTCACCTCCCCGCGAGCGGGGGTACAATGAGCAGTTCTTC
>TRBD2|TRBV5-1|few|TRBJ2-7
CASSLRGDGGDFEQYF
TGCGCCAGCAGCTTGAGGGGCGACGGGGGGGATTTCGAGCAGTACTTC
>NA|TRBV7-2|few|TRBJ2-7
CASSLVFPGLSSYEQYF
TGTGCCAGCAGCTTAGTGTTCCCAGGGTTGAGCTCCTACGAGCAGTACTTC
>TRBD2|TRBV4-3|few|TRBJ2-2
CASSQAGLAGPTGELFF
TGCGCCAGCAGCCAAGCAGGACTAGCGGGACCCACCGGGGAGCTGTTTTTT
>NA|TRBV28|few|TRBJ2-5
CASRGGLETQYF
TGTGCCAGCAGAGGTGGGCTAGAGACCCAGTACTTC
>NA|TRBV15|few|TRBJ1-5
CATSRGEGPQHF
TGTGCCACCAGCAGAGGTGAGGGGCCCCAGCATTTT
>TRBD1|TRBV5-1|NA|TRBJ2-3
CASSLGDRITDTQYF
TGCGCCAGCAGCCTGGGGGACAGAATTACAGATACGCAGTATTTT
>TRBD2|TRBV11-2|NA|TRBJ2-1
CASSAGTSSYNEQFF
TGTGCCAGCAGCGCAGGGACTAGCAGCTACAATGAGCAGTTCTTC
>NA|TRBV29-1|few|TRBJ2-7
CSVQQGVLLVEQYF
TGCAGCGTCCAACAGGGAGTTCTTTTGGTCGAGCAGTACTTC
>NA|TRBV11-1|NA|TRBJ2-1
CASSFRLGEQFF
TGTGCCAGCAGCTTCAGACTTGGTGAGCAGTTCTTC
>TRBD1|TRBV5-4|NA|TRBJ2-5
CASSQGQGARETQYF
TGTGCCAGCAGTCAAGGACAGGGGGCAAGAGAGACCCAGTACTTC
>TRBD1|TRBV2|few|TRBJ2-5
CASSWDRQETQYF
TGTGCCAGCAGTTGGGACAGGCAAGAGACCCAGTACTTC
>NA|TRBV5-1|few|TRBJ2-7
CASSSLADSYEQYF
TGCGCCAGCAGCTCTTTAGCGGATTCCTACGAGCAGTACTTC
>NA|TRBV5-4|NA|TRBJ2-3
CASSGGAESTDTQYF
TGTGCCAGCAGCGGGGGCGCGGAAAGCACAGATACGCAGTATTTT
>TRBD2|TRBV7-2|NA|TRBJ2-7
CASSPRSGSFYEQYF
TGTGCCAGCAGCCCCCGTAGCGGGAGCTTTTACGAGCAGTACTTC
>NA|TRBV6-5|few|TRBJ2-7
CASSPQEPTYEQYF
TGTGCCAGCAGTCCACAGGAACCTACCTACGAGCAGTACTTC
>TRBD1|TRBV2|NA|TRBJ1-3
CASSRQGAGNTIYF
TGTGCCAGCAGTCGACAGGGTGCTGGAAACACCATATATTTT
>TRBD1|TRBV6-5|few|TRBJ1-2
CASSSRDRDYGYTF
TGTGCCAGCAGTTCCCGGGACAGGGACTATGGCTACACCTTC
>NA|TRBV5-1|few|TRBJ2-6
CASSPSSGANVLTF
TGCGCCAGCAGCCCGAGCTCTGGGGCCAACGTCCTGACTTTC
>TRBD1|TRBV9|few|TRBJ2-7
CASSRQGSTNEQYF
TGTGCCAGCAGCAGACAGGGAAGTACGAACGAGCAGTACTTC
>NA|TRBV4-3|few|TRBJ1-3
CASSQVSLKNTIYF
TGCGCCAGCAGCCAAGTGTCCCTAAAAAACACCATATATTTT
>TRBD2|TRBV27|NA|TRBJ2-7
CASSFRLASEQYF
TGTGCCAGCAGTTTCAGACTAGCGAGCGAGCAGTACTTC
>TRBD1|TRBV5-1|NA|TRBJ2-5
CASSTGTGGTETQYF
TGCGCCAGCAGCACCGGGACAGGGGGGACGGAGACCCAGTACTTC
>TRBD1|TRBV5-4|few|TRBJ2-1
CASSLGTGLYNEQFF
TGTGCCAGCAGCTTAGGGACAGGGTTGTACAATGAGCAGTTCTTC
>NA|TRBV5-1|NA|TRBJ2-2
CASSFRVGAGELFF
TGCGCCAGCAGCTTCAGGGTTGGGGCCGGGGAGCTGTTTTTT
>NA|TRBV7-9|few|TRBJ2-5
CASSPTGNPQETQYF
TGTGCCAGCAGCCCGACCGGGAATCCTCAAGAGACCCAGTACTTC
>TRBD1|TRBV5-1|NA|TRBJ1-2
CASSLSGTGALTSYGYTF
TGCGCCAGCAGCCTATCCGGGACAGGGGCACTAACGAGCTATGGCTACACCTTC
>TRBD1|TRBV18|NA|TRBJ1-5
CASSGGQGAYQPQHF
TGTGCCAGCTCAGGAGGACAGGGGGCTTATCAGCCCCAGCATTTT
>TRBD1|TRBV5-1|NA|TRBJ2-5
CASRPDRGGQETQYF
TGCGCCAGCAGACCTGACAGGGGAGGCCAAGAGACCCAGTACTTC
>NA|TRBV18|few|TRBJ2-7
CASSPTGLSYEQYF
TGTGCCAGCTCACCGACGGGACTCTCCTACGAGCAGTACTTC
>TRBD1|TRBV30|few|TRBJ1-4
CAWSGGQGVHEKLFF
TGTGCCTGGAGCGGCGGACAGGGGGTCCATGAAAAACTGTTTTTT
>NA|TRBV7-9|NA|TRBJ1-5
CASSPDPGGQPQHF
TGTGCCAGCAGCCCGGACCCTGGCGGGCAGCCCCAGCATTTT
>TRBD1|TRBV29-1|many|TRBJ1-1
CSVGQGKTEAFF
TGCAGCGTTGGACAGGGCAAGACTGAAGCTTTCTTT